Listed here is a single T cell receptor beta chain. The sample comes from a study of blood T cell repertoires in COVID-19. Across the study: Samples came from the United States, Italy and Spain, spanning acute and convalescent COVID-19. PBMCs, B-cell-depleted T cells, or T cells were the source of the cDNA or gDNA that made up the material.

The V segment lost 0 bases and the J segment 1 base; nucleotides outside the gene matches: 9. This CDR3 comprises 17 residues. CDR1 is SEHNR and CDR2 is FQNEAQ in the germline V gene (reference sequence). Original analysis: Amplification of reference gene primers provided the estimated nucleated cell counts. Sequenced by immunoSEQ multiplex PCR; TCRdb stores in-frame clones only, minus some. V and J calls and clone size are those listed in that table; D and trimming were worked out from the DNA. The sample has 300,000 or so clones; around 86% are singletons. The sequence derives from a woman aged 40 to 50 who had recovered from COVID-19. This chain uses TRBV7-9 with TRBJ2-7, with TRBD1 matching over 7 bases. Material: peripheral blood. CDR3 protein: CASSLASTGDGSYEQYF. CDR3 bases: TGTGCCAGCAGCTTAGCATCAACAGGGGATGGGTCCTACGAGCAGTACTTC.